This TCR beta chain originates from a study of T cell responses to AZD1222 COVID-19 vaccine. Turning to the study itself: Timing groups of about 4 and about 12 weeks for second doses were pooled.

Germline assignment: CDR1 LGHNA and CDR2 YNFKEQ. CDR3 length: 13 residues. Between the trimmed V and J ends, which lost 1 base and 9 bases, there was a span of 10 bases. A word on this clone: Its matching antigen is unknown.

Data came from immunoSEQ multiplex PCR; TCRdb stores just in-frame clones and leaves some out. Of about 140,000 clones in the sample, more than 75% were seen once. Overall study findings and caveats: Following two doses of AZD1222, Spike-specific TCR breadth and depth rose.

Source: peripheral blood, taken on day 0 of AZD1222 vaccination. The clonotype comes from an adult in good health. The V and J genes are TRBV4-2 and TRBJ1-5, with D possibly matching TRBD1 (5 bases). The CDR3 DNA is TGTGCCAGCAGCCAAGGGGGGTTTTGGCCCCAGCATTTT. As protein: CASSQGGFWPQHF.